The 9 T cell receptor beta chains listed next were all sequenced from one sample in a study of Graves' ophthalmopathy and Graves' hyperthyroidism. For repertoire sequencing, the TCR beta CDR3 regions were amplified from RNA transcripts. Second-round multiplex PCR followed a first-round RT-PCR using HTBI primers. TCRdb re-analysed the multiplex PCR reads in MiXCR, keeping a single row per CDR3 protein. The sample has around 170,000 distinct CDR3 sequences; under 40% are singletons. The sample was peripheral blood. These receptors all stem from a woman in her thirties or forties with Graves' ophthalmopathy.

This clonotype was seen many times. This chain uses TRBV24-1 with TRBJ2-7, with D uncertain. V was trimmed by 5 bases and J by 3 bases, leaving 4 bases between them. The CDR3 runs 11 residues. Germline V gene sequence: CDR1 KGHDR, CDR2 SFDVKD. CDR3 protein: CATSGVYEQYF. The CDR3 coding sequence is TGTGCCACCAGTGGGGTCTACGAGCAGTACTTC.

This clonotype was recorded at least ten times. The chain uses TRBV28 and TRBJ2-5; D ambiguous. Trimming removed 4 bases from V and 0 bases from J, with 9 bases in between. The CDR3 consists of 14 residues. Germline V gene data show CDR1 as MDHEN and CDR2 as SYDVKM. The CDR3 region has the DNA TGTGCCAGCAGTTACAGACCGTACCAAGAGACCCAGTACTTC. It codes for CASSYRPYQETQYF.

The CDR3 sequence: CASSNPTQAETQYF. CDR3 nucleotide sequence: TGTGCCAGCAGTAACCCCACCCAAGCAGAGACCCAGTACTTC. The gene calls are TRBV6-2 or TRBV6-3 and TRBJ2-5; D is ambiguous. The CDR3 has 14 amino acids. Germline-derived CDR1 and CDR2 are MNHEY and SVGEGT. V was cut by 5 bases and J by 4 bases, with 14 bases left in between.

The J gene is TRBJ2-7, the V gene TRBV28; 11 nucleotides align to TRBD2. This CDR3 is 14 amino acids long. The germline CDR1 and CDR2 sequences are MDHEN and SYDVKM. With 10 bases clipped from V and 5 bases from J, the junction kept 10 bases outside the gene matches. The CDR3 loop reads CAITLAGEIHEQYF. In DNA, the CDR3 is TGTGCCATAACACTAGCGGGAGAGATTCACGAGCAGTACTTC.

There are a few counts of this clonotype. Here the CDR3 DNA reads TGTGCCAGCAGTTCACAGACAGGGTTCTACGAGCAGTACTTC. Residues: CASSSQTGFYEQYF. The chain joins TRBV6-5 to TRBJ2-7; 7 bases fit TRBD1. Per the germline V gene, CDR1 is MNHEY and CDR2 is SVGAGI. The V gene end was trimmed by 4 bases and the J gene end by 3 bases; junction bases not matched to a gene: 6. This CDR3 is 14 amino acids long.

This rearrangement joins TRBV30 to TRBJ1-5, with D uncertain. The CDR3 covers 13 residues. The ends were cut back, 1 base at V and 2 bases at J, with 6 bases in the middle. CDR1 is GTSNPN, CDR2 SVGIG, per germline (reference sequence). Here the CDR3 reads CAWSEGGNQPQHF. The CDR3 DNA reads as TGTGCCTGGAGTGAGGGAGGCAATCAGCCCCAGCATTTT.

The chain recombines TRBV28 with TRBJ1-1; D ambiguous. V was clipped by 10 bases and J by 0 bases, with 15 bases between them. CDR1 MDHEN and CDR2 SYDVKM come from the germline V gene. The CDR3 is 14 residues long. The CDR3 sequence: CATLLDAVNTEAFF. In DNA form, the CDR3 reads TGTGCCACCTTATTGGACGCCGTGAACACTGAAGCTTTCTTT.

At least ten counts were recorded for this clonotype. The CDR3 here is CASTTGPKETQYF. The CDR3 region has the DNA TGTGCCAGCACCACGGGCCCCAAAGAGACCCAGTACTTC. The chain recombines TRBV3-1 with TRBJ2-5; no clear D gene. Deletions cut 7 bases from V and 3 bases from J, with 12 bases between. Germline CDR1 is LGHDT and CDR2 is YNNKEL (reference sequence). There are 13 residues in the CDR3.

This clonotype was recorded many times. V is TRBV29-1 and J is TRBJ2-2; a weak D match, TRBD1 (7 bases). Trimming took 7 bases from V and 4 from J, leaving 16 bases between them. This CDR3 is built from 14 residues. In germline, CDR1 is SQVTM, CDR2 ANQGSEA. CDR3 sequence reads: CSGRRAGGTGELFF. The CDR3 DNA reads TGCAGCGGAAGGAGGGCAGGGGGCACCGGGGAGCTGTTTTTT.